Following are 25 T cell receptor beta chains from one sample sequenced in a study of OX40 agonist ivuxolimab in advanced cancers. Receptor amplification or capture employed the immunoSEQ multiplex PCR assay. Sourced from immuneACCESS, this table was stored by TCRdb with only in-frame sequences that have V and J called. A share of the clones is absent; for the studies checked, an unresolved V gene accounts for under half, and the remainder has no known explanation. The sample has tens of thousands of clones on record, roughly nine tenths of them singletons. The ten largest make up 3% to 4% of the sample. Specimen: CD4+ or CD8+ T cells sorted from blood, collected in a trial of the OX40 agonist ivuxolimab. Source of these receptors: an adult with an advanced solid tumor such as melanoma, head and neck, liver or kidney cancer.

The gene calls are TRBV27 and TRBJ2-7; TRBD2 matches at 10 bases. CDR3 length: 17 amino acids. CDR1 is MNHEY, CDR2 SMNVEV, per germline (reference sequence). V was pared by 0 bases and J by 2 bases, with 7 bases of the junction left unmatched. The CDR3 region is CASSLSSGRAEAYEQYF. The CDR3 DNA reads TGTGCCAGCAGTTTATCCAGCGGGAGGGCCGAAGCCTACGAGCAGTACTTC.

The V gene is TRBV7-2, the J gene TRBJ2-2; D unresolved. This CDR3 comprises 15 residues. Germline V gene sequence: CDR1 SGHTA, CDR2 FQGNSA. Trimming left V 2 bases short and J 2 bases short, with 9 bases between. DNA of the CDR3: TGTGCCAGCAGCTTACGGGCCGTCAACACCGGGGAGCTGTTTTTT. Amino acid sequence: CASSLRAVNTGELFF.

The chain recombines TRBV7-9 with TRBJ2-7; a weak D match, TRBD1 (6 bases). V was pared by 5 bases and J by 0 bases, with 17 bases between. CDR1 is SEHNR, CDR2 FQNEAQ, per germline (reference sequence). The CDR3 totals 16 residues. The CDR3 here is CASSLSRGGSSYEQYF. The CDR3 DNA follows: TGTGCCAGCAGCCTATCCCGAGGGGGAAGCTCCTACGAGCAGTACTTC.

CDR3 in amino acids: CASSHGQGSYEQYF. Written as DNA, the CDR3 is TGTGCCAGCAGCCACGGACAGGGAAGTTACGAGCAGTACTTC. J is TRBJ2-7 and V is TRBV9, with 8 nucleotides matching TRBD1. The CDR3 is made up of 14 amino acids. CDR1 SGDLS and CDR2 YYNGEE come from the germline V gene. V was pared by 4 bases and J by 4 bases, with 7 bases of the junction left unmatched.

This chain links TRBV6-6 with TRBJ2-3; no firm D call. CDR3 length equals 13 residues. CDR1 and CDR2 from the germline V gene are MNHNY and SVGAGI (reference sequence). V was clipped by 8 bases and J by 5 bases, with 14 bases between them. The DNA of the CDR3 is TGTGCCAGCTGGTACTCTCCCGGAGATACGCAGTATTTT. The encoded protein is CASWYSPGDTQYF.

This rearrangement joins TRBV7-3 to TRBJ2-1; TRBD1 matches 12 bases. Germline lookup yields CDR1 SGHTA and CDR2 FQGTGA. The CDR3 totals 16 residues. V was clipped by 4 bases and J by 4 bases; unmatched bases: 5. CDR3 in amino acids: CASSSMGQGAYNEQFF. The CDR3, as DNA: TGTGCCAGCAGCTCGATGGGACAGGGGGCTTACAATGAGCAGTTCTTC.

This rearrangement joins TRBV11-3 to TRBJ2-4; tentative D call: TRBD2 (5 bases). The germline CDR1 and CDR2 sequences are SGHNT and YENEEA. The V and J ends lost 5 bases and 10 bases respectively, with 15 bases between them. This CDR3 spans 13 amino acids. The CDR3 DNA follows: TGTGCCAGCAGCCCAGGAGGCCAGCCGATTCAGTACTTC. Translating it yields CASSPGGQPIQYF.

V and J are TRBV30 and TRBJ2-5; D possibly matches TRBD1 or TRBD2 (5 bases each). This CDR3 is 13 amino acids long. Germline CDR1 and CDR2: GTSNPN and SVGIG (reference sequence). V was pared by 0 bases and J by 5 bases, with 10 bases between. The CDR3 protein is CAWSVSWGETQYF. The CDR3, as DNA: TGTGCCTGGAGTGTATCGTGGGGGGAGACCCAGTACTTC.

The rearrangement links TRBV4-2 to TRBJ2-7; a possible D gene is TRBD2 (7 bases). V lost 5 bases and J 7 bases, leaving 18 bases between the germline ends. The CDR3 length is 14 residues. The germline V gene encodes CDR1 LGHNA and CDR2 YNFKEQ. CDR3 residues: CASSSTGPGGEQYF. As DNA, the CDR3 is TGTGCCAGCAGCTCTACAGGGCCGGGGGGAGAGCAGTACTTC.

In DNA, the CDR3 is TGTGCCAGCAGCCTCTTCATGACAGGGGGTGGCTACACCTTC. Translating gives CASSLFMTGGGYTF. The chain uses TRBV7-9 and TRBJ1-2; 9 nucleotides line up with TRBD1. Germline CDR1 is SEHNR and CDR2 is FQNEAQ (reference sequence). Trimming cost V 5 bases and J 7 bases; bases outside gene matches: 8. The length of the CDR3 is 14 residues.

The CDR3 is CAWSVLFREGYTF. DNA of the CDR3: TGTGCCTGGAGTGTACTTTTCAGGGAAGGCTACACCTTC. The rearrangement joins TRBV30 to TRBJ1-2; a possible D gene is TRBD1 (5 bases). Trimming shortened V by 0 bases and J by 8 bases, and 13 bases separated the two germline ends. CDR3 length equals 13 residues. Germline assignment: CDR1 GTSNPN and CDR2 SVGIG (reference sequence).

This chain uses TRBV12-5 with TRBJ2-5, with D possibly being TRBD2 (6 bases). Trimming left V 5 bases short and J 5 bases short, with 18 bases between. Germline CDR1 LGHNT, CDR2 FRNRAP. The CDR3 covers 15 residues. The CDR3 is CASGPGLAVGETQYF. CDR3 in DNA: TGTGCTAGTGGTCCGGGTTTAGCGGTTGGTGAGACCCAGTACTTC. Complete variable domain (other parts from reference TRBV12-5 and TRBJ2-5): DARVTQTPRHKVTEMGQEVTMRCQPILGHNTVFWYRQTMMQGLELLAYFRNRAPLDDSGMPKDRFSAEMPDATLATLKIQPSEPRDSAVYFCASGPGLAVGETQYFGPGTRLLVL.

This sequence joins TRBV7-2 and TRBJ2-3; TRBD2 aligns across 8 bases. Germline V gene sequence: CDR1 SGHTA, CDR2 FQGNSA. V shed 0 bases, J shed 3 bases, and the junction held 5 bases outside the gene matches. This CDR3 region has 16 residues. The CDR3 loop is CASSLAGAGDTDTQYF. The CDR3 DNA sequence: TGTGCCAGCAGCTTAGCGGGAGCGGGAGATACAGATACGCAGTATTTT.

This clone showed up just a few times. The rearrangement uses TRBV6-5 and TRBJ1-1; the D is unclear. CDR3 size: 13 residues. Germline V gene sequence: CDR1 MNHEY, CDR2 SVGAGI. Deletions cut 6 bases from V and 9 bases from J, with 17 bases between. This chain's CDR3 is CASSSPESGKAFF. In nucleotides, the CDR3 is TGTGCCAGCAGCTCACCGGAATCGGGCAAAGCTTTCTTT.

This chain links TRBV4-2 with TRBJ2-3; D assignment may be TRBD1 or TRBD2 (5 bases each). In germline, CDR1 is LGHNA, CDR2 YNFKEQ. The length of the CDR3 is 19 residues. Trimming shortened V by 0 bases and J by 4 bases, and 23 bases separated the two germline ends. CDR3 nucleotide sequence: TGTGCCAGCAGCCAAGATCGAGGGCAGGGAGTCGATGGCGCAGATACGCAGTATTTT. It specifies CASSQDRGQGVDGADTQYF.

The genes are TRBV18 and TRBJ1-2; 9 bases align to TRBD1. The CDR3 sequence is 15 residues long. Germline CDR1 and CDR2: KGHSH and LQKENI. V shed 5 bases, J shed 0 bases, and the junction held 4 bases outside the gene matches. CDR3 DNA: TGTGCCAGCTCATTGGGACAGGGATCTAACTATGGCTACACCTTC. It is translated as CASSLGQGSNYGYTF.

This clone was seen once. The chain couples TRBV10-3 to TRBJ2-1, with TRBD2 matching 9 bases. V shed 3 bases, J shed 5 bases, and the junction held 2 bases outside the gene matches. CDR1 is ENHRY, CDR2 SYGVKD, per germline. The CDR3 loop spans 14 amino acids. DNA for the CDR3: TGTGCCATCAGTGAACGCGGGAGGGACAATGAGCAGTTCTTC. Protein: CAISERGRDNEQFF.

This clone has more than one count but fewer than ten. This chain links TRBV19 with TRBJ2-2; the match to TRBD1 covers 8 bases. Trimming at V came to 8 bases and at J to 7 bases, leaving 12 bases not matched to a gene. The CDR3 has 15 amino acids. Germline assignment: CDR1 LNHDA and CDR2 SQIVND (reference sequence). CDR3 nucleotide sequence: TGTGCCAGTTTGAAAGACAGGGGAAGTGGCGGGGAGCTGTTTTTT. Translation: CASLKDRGSGGELFF.

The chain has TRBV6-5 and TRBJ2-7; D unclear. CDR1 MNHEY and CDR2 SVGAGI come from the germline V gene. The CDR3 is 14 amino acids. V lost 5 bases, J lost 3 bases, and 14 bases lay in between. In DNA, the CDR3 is TGTGCCAGCAGTGAAGGTCTAGACCTCTACGAGCAGTACTTC. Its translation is CASSEGLDLYEQYF.

The CDR3 spells CASSRQGGADTQYF. The CDR3 nucleotides read TGTGCCAGCAGCAGACAGGGGGGCGCAGATACGCAGTATTTT. The V call is TRBV6-4, the J call TRBJ2-3, with 9 bases aligning to TRBD1. Germline V gives CDR1 MRHNA, CDR2 SNTAGT. The CDR3 contains 14 residues. V gave up 6 bases and J gave up 4 bases; unmatched junction bases: 5.

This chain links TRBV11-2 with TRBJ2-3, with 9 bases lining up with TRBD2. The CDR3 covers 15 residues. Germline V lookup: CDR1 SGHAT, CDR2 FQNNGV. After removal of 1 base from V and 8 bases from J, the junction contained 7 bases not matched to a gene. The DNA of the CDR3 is TGTGCCAGCAGCTTAGTTATAGCGGGAGAGGGTACGCAGTATTTT. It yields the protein CASSLVIAGEGTQYF. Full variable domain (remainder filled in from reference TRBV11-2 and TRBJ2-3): EAGVAQSPRYKIIEKRQSVAFWCNPISGHATLYWYQQILGQGPKLLIQFQNNGVVDDSQLPKDRFSAERLKGVDSTLKIQPAKLEDSAVYLCASSLVIAGEGTQYFGPGTRLTVL.

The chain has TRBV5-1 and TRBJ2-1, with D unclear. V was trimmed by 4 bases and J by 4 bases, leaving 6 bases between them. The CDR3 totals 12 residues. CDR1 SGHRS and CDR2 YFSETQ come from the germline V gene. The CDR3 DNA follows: TGCGCCAGCAGCCCAACATACAATGAGCAGTTCTTC. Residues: CASSPTYNEQFF. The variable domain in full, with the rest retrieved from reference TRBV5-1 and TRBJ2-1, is KAGVTQTPRYLIKTRGQQVTLSCSPISGHRSVSWYQQTPGQGLQFLFEYFSETQRNKGNFPGRFSGRQFSNSRSEMNVSTLELGDSALYLCASSPTYNEQFFGPGTRLTVL.

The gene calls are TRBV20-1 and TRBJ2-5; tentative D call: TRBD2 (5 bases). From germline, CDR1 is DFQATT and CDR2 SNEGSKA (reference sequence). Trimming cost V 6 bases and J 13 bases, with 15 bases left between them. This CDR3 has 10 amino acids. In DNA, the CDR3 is TGCAGTGCCCGACTCCCCGGAGGGTACTTC. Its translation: CSARLPGGYF.

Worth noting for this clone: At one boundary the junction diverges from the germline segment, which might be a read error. Here the CDR3 DNA reads TGTGCGAGTACAAGGACAGGGGTTTATCAGCCCCAGCATTTT. Amino acid sequence: CASTRTGVYQPQHF. V is TRBV19 and J is TRBJ1-5; TRBD1 agrees at 9 bases. CDR3 size: 14 residues. Germline CDR1 reads LNHDA; CDR2 reads SQIVND (reference sequence).

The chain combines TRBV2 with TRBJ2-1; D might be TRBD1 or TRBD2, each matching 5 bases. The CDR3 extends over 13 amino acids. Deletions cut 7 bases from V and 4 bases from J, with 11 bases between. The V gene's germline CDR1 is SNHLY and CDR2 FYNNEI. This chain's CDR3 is CASKGSFYNEQFF. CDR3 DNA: TGTGCCAGCAAGGGGAGTTTTTACAATGAGCAGTTCTTC. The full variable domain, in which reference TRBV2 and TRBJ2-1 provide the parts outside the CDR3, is EPEVTQTPSHQVTQMGQEVILRCVPISNHLYFYWYRQILGQKVEFLVSFYNNEISEKSEIFDDQFSVERPDGSNFTLKIRSTKLEDSAMYFCASKGSFYNEQFFGPGTRLTVL.